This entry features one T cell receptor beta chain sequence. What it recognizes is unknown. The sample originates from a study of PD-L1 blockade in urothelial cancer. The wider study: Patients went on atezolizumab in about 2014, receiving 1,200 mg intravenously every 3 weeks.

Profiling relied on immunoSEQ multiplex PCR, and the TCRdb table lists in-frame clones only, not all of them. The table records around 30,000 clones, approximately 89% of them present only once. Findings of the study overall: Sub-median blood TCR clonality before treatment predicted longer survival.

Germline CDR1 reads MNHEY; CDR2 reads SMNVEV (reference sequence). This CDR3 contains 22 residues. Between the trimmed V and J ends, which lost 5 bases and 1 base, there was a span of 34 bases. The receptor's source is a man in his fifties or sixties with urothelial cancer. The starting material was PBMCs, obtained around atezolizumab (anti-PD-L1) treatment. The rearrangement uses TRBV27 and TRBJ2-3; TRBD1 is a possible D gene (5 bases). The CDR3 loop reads CASSPTSGARGLTIFGTDTQYF. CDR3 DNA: TGTGCCAGCAGTCCCACTTCTGGGGCAAGGGGCCTTACTATTTTTGGCACAGATACGCAGTATTTT.